This T cell receptor (beta chain) appears in the sequencing data of a study of cytomegalovirus exposure and HLA in healthy donors. Notes on the study in general: A few chains linked to CMV were shown in vitro to be specific for CMV antigens.

Here immunoSEQ multiplex PCR was the method, and the copy in TCRdb shows in-frame clones only, minus some. The sample has 100,000 to 150,000 clones, 89% seen once. V shed 5 bases, J shed 0 bases, and the junction held 5 bases outside the gene matches. The germline V gene encodes CDR1 SGHAT and CDR2 FQDESV (reference sequence). The CDR3 loop spans 15 amino acids. Concerning this clone itself: Its antigen remains unidentified.

The receptor was derived from a woman between 18 and 30 years old in good health and CMV-seronegative. The rearrangement joins TRBV11-1 to TRBJ2-7; 9 nucleotides align to TRBD1. Sequencing was done on a sample of PBMCs. CDR3 DNA: TGTGCCAGCAGCGAGACAGGGGGGAGCTCCTACGAGCAGTACTTC. Translating gives CASSETGGSSYEQYF.